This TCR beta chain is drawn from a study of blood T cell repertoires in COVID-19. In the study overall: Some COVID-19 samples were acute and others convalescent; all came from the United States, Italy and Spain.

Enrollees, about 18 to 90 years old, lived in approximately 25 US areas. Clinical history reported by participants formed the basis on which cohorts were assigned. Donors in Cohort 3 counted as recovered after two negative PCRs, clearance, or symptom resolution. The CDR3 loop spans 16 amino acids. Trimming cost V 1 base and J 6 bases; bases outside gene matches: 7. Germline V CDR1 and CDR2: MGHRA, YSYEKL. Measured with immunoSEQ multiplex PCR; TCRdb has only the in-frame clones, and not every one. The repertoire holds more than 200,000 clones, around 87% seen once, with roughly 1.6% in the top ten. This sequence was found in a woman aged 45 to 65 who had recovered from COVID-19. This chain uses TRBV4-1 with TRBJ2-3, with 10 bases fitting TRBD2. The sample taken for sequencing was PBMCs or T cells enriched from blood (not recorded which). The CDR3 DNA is TGCGCCAGCAGCCAAGTCGGTAGCGGGAGGTGGGATACGCAGTATTTT. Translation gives CASSQVGSGRWDTQYF.